The source of this TCR beta chain is a study of T-cell memory formation after mild COVID-19. About the study: Each donor largely had its own TCR clusters.

The table lists this clonotype with a few counts. Its antigen is unidentified. Whole-study results and caveats: Day 15 to 85 contractors were CD4/CD8 balanced; later expanders leaned CD4+. The authors left the SARS-CoV-2 specificity of second-wave clones peaking on day 37 unconfirmed.

The CDR3 covers 14 residues. V was trimmed by 0 bases and J by 5 bases, leaving 8 bases between them. The germline V gene encodes CDR1 MNHEY and CDR2 SVGEGT. 5'RACE with constant-segment primers built TCRalpha and TCRbeta cDNA libraries with UMIs. From the 5' RACE reads, TCRdb called clonotypes with MiXCR, one entry per CDR3 protein. The table has some 150,000 distinct CDR3 sequences, approximately 26% seen once. The sample consisted of PBMCs or a T cell subset sorted from them (not recorded which). The sequence derives from an adult woman who had mild COVID-19 (a few samples of this study predate the infection). Cell type and time point are not known. The chain employs TRBV6-2 or TRBV6-3 and TRBJ2-1, with unresolved D. CDR3 loop: CASSYSGPNNEQFF. The CDR3 DNA sequence: TGTGCCAGCAGTTACTCAGGGCCAAACAATGAGCAGTTCTTC.